The entry that follows covers one T cell receptor beta chain sequence. Some clones are missing from TCRdb's copy, which holds only in-frame ones; the method was immunoSEQ multiplex PCR. The data contain approximately 230,000 clones, more than 65% of them singletons. Germline V gene lookup returns CDR1 SNHLY and CDR2 FYNNEI. V lost 6 bases, J lost 1 base, and 7 bases stayed unmatched. The CDR3 contains 15 residues. These data originate in a study of control samples from healthy donors and cancer patients. The genes are TRBV2 and TRBJ2-3, with 7 bases that match TRBD1. The receptor comes from an older woman with lung cancer. Sequenced material: PBMCs. The DNA for the CDR3 is TGTGCCAGCAGGTACTCAACAGGGGGCACAGATACGCAGTATTTT. Translated, it gives CASRYSTGGTDTQYF.